The present T cell receptor (beta chain) was sequenced within a study of T cells after yellow fever vaccination. General study findings and limits: Though weaker, the secondary response peaked faster, on day 5 versus 15.

5'RACE template switching produced TCR cDNA carrying a universal primer site and UMIs. TCRdb passed the 5' RACE reads through MiXCR, listing each CDR3 protein once. Among more than 110,000 distinct CDR3 sequences, more than 6.5% were seen once, and the ten largest hold 0.5% to 0.65%. Ten or more counts support this clonotype. Antigen: not known. The CDR3 is made up of 13 amino acids. The V gene end was trimmed by 9 bases and the J gene end by 0 bases; junction bases not matched to a gene: 3. The germline gives CDR1 SGHTA, CDR2 FQGNSA. The receptor was derived from a man aged 30 to 45 who received the YFV17D yellow fever vaccine. The chain recombines TRBV7-2 with TRBJ2-7; 9 bases are a match to TRBD2. The material sequenced was CD4+ T cells sorted from PBMCs, taken 10 days after the yellow fever booster vaccination. CDR3 residues: CASRLAASYEQYF. CDR3 coding DNA: TGTGCCAGTCGACTAGCGGCCTCCTACGAGCAGTACTTC.